This T cell receptor beta chain was retrieved from a study of early T cells in non-severe SARS-CoV-2 infection. General study results and limits: The study's VDJdb matching favored anti-spike CD8 responses and missed private and CD4 specificities.

Germline V gene data show CDR1 as MNHEY and CDR2 as SVGEGT. CDR3 length: 13 residues. V lost 8 bases and J lost 1, with 12 bases in between. Attachment of unique molecular identifiers was made to individual cDNA molecules. TCRdb processed the 5' RACE reads anew with MiXCR; each CDR3 protein has one entry. The profile shows 65,000 to 80,000 distinct CDR3 sequences, roughly 12% of them singletons. This clonotype has ten or more counts. The antigen remains undetermined. The sample was whole blood. The sequence derives from an adult who was a healthcare worker with PCR-confirmed SARS-CoV-2 infection or an uninfected control (not recorded which). The genes are TRBV6-2 or TRBV6-3 and TRBJ2-7, with D possibly matching TRBD1 (6 bases). The CDR3 nucleotides read TGTGCCAGCGTTGACAGGAATTCCTACGAGCAGTACTTC. Its translation is CASVDRNSYEQYF.